This T cell receptor beta chain is from a study of patients and donors after allogeneic stem cell transplantation. There are a few counts of this clonotype. V lost 6 bases and J lost 2, with 11 bases in between. The CDR3 has 14 residues. TCRdb passed the RT-PCR reads through MiXCR, listing each CDR3 protein once. The data contain about 960,000 distinct CDR3 sequences, more than 15% of them singletons. Specimen: blood, either unsorted or a sorted T cell fraction (not recorded which). This rearrangement joins TRBV12-3 or TRBV12-4 to TRBJ1-3; D unresolved. The origin of this receptor is a human donor who was either an allogeneic HSCT recipient or a stem cell or donor lymphocyte infusion donor (not recorded which). It is not recorded whose cells these are; they may come from a transplant donor. The DNA for the CDR3 is TGTGCCAGCAGCCCTACGCAACCTGGAAACACCATATATTTT. Protein sequence: CASSPTQPGNTIYF.